The clone carrying this T cell receptor (beta chain) was observed a single time. The assay was immunoSEQ multiplex PCR, and TCRdb's table has in-frame clones only and misses some. The repertoire consists of roughly 280,000 clones, with approximately 89% occurring once and the leading ten covering around 2.8%. Germline V gene lookup returns CDR1 SGDLS and CDR2 YYNGEE. Trimming at V came to 0 bases and at J to 8 bases, leaving 8 bases not matched to a gene. This CDR3 region has 16 residues. The data are from a study of blood T cell repertoires in COVID-19. Within 2 weeks of study entry, exposed participants had contacted a PCR-confirmed or clinician-diagnosed COVID-19 case.

This receptor was identified in a man aged 40-50 years who had been exposed to COVID-19. The sequenced sample consisted of PBMCs or T cells enriched from blood (not recorded which). J is TRBJ2-4 and V is TRBV9, with TRBD2 matching over 10 bases. The CDR3 region is CASSVGSGRARDIQYF. The CDR3 DNA sequence: TGTGCCAGCAGCGTAGGAAGCGGGAGGGCCAGGGACATTCAGTACTTC.